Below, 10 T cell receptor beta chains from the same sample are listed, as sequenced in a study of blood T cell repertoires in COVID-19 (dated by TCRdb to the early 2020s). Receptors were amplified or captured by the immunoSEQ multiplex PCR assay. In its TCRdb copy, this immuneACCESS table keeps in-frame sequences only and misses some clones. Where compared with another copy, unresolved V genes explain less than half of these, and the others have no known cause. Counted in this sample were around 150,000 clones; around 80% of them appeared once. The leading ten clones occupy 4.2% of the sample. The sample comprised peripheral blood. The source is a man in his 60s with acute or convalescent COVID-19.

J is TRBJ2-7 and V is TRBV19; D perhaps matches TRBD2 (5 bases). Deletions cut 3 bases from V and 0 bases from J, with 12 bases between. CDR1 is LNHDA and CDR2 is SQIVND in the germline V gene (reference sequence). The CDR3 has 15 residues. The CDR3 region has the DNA TGTGCCAGTAGTATCGGGATGGGGAGCTCCTACGAGCAGTACTTC. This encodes CASSIGMGSSYEQYF.

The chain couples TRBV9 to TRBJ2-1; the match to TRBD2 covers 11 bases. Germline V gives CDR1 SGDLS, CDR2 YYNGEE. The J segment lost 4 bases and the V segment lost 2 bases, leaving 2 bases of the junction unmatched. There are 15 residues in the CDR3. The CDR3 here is CASSVGLAEYNEQFF. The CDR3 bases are TGTGCCAGCAGCGTGGGACTAGCGGAGTACAATGAGCAGTTCTTC. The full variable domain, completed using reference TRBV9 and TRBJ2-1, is DSGVTQTPKHLITATGQRVTLRCSPRSGDLSVYWYQQSLDQGLQFLIQYYNGEERAKGNILERFSAQQFPDLHSELNLSSLELGDSALYFCASSVGLAEYNEQFFGPGTRLTVL.

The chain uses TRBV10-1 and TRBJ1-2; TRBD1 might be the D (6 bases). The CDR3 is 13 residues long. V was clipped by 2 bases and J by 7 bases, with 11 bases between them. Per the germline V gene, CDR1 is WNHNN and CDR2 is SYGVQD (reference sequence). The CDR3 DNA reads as TGCGCCAGCAGTGAGGCCAGGGGTTCTGGCTACACCTTC. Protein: CASSEARGSGYTF.

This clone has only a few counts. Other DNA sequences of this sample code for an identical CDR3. The CDR3 DNA is TGTGCCAGCAGCGTAGGGGGACAGGGGAGGACTGAAGCTTTCTTT. Protein: CASSVGGQGRTEAFF. The chain couples TRBV9 to TRBJ1-1; 10 nucleotides match TRBD1. Looked up from germline, CDR1 is SGDLS and CDR2 is YYNGEE. After removal of 0 bases from V and 5 bases from J, the junction contained 4 bases not matched to a gene. The CDR3 extends over 15 amino acids.

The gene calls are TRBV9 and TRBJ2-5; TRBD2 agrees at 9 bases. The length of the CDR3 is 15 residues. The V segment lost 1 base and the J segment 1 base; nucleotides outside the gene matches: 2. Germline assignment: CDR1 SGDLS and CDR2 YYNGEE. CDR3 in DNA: TGTGCCAGCAGCGTAAGCGGGAGGATCCAAGAGACCCAGTACTTC. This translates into CASSVSGRIQETQYF.

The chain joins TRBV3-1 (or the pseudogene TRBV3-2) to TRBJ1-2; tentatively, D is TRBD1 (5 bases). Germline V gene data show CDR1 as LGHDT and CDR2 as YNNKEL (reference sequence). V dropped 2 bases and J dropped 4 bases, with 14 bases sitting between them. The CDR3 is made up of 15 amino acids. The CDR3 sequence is CASSQLGGNLYGYTF. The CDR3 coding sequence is TGTGCCAGCAGCCAATTGGGGGGGAACCTCTATGGCTACACCTTC.

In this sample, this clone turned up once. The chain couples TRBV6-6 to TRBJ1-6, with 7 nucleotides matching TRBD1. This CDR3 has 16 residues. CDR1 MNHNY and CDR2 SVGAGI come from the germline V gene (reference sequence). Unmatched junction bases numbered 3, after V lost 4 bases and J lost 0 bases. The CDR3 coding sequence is TGTGCCAGCAGTTCAGACAGGGTCTCCTATAATTCACCCCTCCACTTT. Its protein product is CASSSDRVSYNSPLHF.

The CDR3: CSVSPSGRLGNEQFF. CDR3 in DNA: TGCAGCGTTAGCCCTAGCGGGAGATTGGGCAATGAGCAGTTCTTC. V is TRBV29-1 and J is TRBJ2-1; 10 bases are a match to TRBD2. Germline lookup yields CDR1 SQVTM and CDR2 ANQGSEA. The CDR3 spans 15 residues. V dropped 5 bases and J dropped 6; count of bases not matched to a gene: 10.

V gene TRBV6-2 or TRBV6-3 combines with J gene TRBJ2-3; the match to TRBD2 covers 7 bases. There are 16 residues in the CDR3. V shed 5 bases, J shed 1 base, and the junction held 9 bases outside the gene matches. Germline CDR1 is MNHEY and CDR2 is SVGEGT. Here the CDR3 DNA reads TGTGCCAGCAGTCGAGGGCTAGCGGTTGGCACAGATACGCAGTATTTT. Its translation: CASSRGLAVGTDTQYF.

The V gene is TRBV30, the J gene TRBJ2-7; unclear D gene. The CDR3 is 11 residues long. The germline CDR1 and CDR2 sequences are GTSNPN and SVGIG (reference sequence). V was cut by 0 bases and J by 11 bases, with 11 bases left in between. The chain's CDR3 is CAWSVLEPKYF. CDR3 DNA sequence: TGTGCCTGGAGTGTACTCGAGCCGAAGTACTTC.